The 19 T cell receptor beta chains given below trace back to one sample, sequenced in a study of shared clonotypes between healthy human individuals. The method was immunoSEQ multiplex PCR; TCRdb's version includes in-frame clones alone and lacks a portion of them. The sample shows 98,000 or so clones, 68% of them seen only once. The sequencing sample was made of memory CD8+ T cells sorted from blood. Documented subset: CD45RO+ cells pooled with CCR7-negative TemRA cells. Source of these receptors: a woman in her 30s in good health.

The chain carries TRBV27 and TRBJ1-2; possibly TRBD1 for D (5 bases). Germline V gene data show CDR1 as MNHEY and CDR2 as SMNVEV (reference sequence). The ends were cut back, 4 bases at V and 8 bases at J, with 20 bases in the middle. This CDR3 spans 15 amino acids. The CDR3 sequence: CASSWQGPERPGYTF. CDR3 coding DNA: TGTGCCAGCAGTTGGCAGGGTCCCGAGCGACCGGGCTACACCTTC.

The chain is built from TRBV4-1 and TRBJ1-4, with 7 bases fitting TRBD1. CDR1 and CDR2 (germline): MGHRA, YSYEKL. V dropped 3 bases and J dropped 8; count of bases not matched to a gene: 15. The CDR3 is 17 amino acids. CDR3 amino acids: CASSQAVLQGKREKLFF. The DNA of the CDR3 is TGCGCCAGCAGCCAGGCGGTTCTACAGGGGAAGAGGGAAAAACTGTTTTTT.

This clone appeared a single time. The CDR3 coding sequence is TGTGCCAGCAGATTACACAGGGCGGCTGGGGCCAACGTCCTGACTTTC. This encodes CASRLHRAAGANVLTF. The rearrangement uses TRBV28 and TRBJ2-6; D may be TRBD1 (6 bases). The germline V gene encodes CDR1 MDHEN and CDR2 SYDVKM. The CDR3 length is 16 residues. Trimming left V 6 bases short and J 2 bases short, with 14 bases between.

The chain is built from TRBV4-2 and TRBJ2-1; 10 bases line up with TRBD2. V was clipped by 1 base and J by 0 bases; unmatched bases: 3. The CDR3 sequence is 17 residues long. CDR1 is LGHNA, CDR2 YNFKEQ, per germline. In DNA, the CDR3 is TGTGCCAGCAGCCAAGGGGCTAGCGGGAGCTCCTACAATGAGCAGTTCTTC. Encoded protein: CASSQGASGSSYNEQFF.

A few counts support this clone. The rearrangement uses TRBV6-4 and TRBJ2-6, with TRBD2 as a possible D gene (6 bases). The CDR3 loop spans 13 amino acids. The V end was cut by 5 bases, the J end by 4 bases, with 6 bases between. Per germline, CDR1 MRHNA and CDR2 SNTAGT. CDR3 nucleotide sequence: TGTGCCAGCAGTCGGGAGGGGGCCAACGTCCTGACTTTC. Residues: CASSREGANVLTF.

This clone was found once. The chain is built from TRBV11-2 and TRBJ2-1; D tentatively fits TRBD1 or TRBD2 (5 bases each). The CDR3 has 16 residues. Trimming left V 4 bases short and J 9 bases short, with 22 bases between. Germline assignment: CDR1 SGHAT and CDR2 FQNNGV. CDR3 DNA: TGTGCCAGCAGCTCGGGACCCGGGGTGAGGAGTGGTGAGCAGTTCTTC. This codes for CASSSGPGVRSGEQFF.

The rearrangement joins TRBV6-4 to TRBJ2-2; 9 bases align to TRBD1. Germline lookup yields CDR1 MRHNA and CDR2 SNTAGT. V was clipped by 5 bases and J by 3 bases; unmatched bases: 4. This CDR3 comprises 15 residues. Here the CDR3 DNA reads TGTGCCAGCAGTCGGACAGGGGATCACACCGGGGAGCTGTTTTTT. Residues: CASSRTGDHTGELFF.

This clone was counted at least ten times. CDR3 nucleotide sequence: TGCGCCAGCAGCCCCGGTGGAAACACCATATATTTT. The encoded protein is CASSPGGNTIYF. This sequence joins TRBV4-1 and TRBJ1-3; no clear D. Germline values: CDR1 MGHRA, CDR2 YSYEKL. Deletions cut 4 bases from V and 3 bases from J, with 4 bases between. The CDR3 loop spans 12 amino acids.

The gene calls are TRBV27 and TRBJ2-1; 8 bases are a match to TRBD2. Germline-derived CDR1 and CDR2 are MNHEY and SMNVEV (reference sequence). The CDR3 contains 15 residues. With 3 bases clipped from V and 5 bases from J, the junction kept 6 bases outside the gene matches. CDR3 coding DNA: TGTGCCAGCAGTTTGGGCGGGAGGCCCCACAATGAGCAGTTCTTC. Translated: CASSLGGRPHNEQFF.

The chain joins TRBV21-1 to TRBJ1-5; TRBD1, the table's D call, was not compared with the DNA. TRBV21-1 is a recognized pseudogene. This CDR3 spans 18 amino acids. The CDR3 protein is CASSKGRQGVFSNQPQHF. As DNA, the CDR3 is TGTGCCAGCAGCAAAGGGAGACAGGGGGTCTTTAGCAATCAGCCCCAGCATTTT.

The genes are TRBV29-1 and TRBJ2-3; D is possibly TRBD1 or TRBD2 (7 bases each). Germline CDR1 and CDR2: SQVTM and ANQGSEA. This CDR3 has 13 residues. Trimming pared 7 bases from V and 2 bases from J, leaving 13 bases between. The CDR3 is CSAGGQNTDTQYF. CDR3 DNA sequence: TGCAGCGCGGGGGGACAGAACACAGATACGCAGTATTTT.

This chain connects TRBV14 to TRBJ2-5; 7 bases agree with TRBD1. The J call may be in error: the DNA end matches TRBJ2-7 better. The CDR3 covers 15 residues. CDR1 SGHDN and CDR2 FVKESK come from the germline V gene. The CDR3 nucleotides read TGTGCCAGCGGGGAAGGTACAGGGGTCACCCACGAGCAGTACTTC. As protein: CASGEGTGVTHEQYF.

This clone was seen a few times. The V and J genes are TRBV9 and TRBJ1-5, with 10 bases matching TRBD1. The CDR3 contains 15 residues. Germline V lookup: CDR1 SGDLS, CDR2 YYNGEE. The junction had 3 bases not matched to a gene; V was cut back by 3 bases and J by 3 bases. The CDR3 region has the DNA TGTGCCAGCAGCGCGGACAGGGGGGACAATCAGCCCCAGCATTTT. As protein: CASSADRGDNQPQHF.

The chain carries TRBV28 and TRBJ1-6, with 9 positions matching TRBD1. Germline CDR1 and CDR2: MDHEN and SYDVKM. This CDR3 comprises 19 residues. V lost 4 bases, J lost 5 bases, and 15 bases stayed unmatched. CDR3 nucleotide sequence: TGTGCCAGCAGTTCTGGAACAGGGGGCCAATTCGTCGATAATTCACCCCTCCACTTT. It is translated as CASSSGTGGQFVDNSPLHF.

This clone was observed a few times. The chain combines TRBV5-1 with TRBJ1-1; 7 bases are a match to TRBD1. CDR3 size: 14 residues. The germline V gene has CDR1 SGHRS and CDR2 YFSETQ. V lost 0 bases, J lost 5 bases, and 4 bases stayed unmatched. The CDR3 DNA reads as TGCGCCAGCAGCTTGGCACAGGGGAGGACTGAAGCTTTCTTT. Protein: CASSLAQGRTEAFF.

This chain connects TRBV10-3 to TRBJ2-3; 14 bases match TRBD2. The ends lost 3 bases at V and 4 bases at J; junction bases unmatched: 9. The CDR3 contains 18 residues. The germline V gene has CDR1 ENHRY and CDR2 SYGVKD. The CDR3 spells CAISDPLLGLAGADTQYF. The CDR3, as DNA: TGTGCCATCAGTGACCCCCTCTTGGGACTAGCGGGAGCAGATACGCAGTATTTT.

This clone appeared once. The chain is built from TRBV6-1 and TRBJ2-5; TRBD2 matches at 8 bases. The DNA matches TRBJ2-7 better at its end, which makes the J call doubtful. Germline lookup yields CDR1 MNHNS and CDR2 SASEGT. The CDR3 has 15 amino acids. This CDR3 reads CASTPLAGSSYEQYF. The CDR3 DNA reads as TGTGCCAGCACTCCTCTAGCGGGCAGCTCCTACGAGCAGTACTTC.

This clone was counted at least ten times. The chain carries TRBV27 and TRBJ1-6; unclear D gene. Trimming pared 4 bases from V and 10 bases from J, leaving 11 bases between. The length of the CDR3 is 13 residues. The germline V gene encodes CDR1 MNHEY and CDR2 SMNVEV (reference sequence). The CDR3 DNA reads as TGTGCCAGCAGTTATTATAACTCCTCACCCCTCCACTTT. Translation gives CASSYYNSSPLHF.

This clone has more than one count but fewer than ten. The CDR3 region has the DNA TGTGCCAGCAGTTGGCAGGGGGAGGGCACTGAAGCTTTCTTT. Translating it yields CASSWQGEGTEAFF. The chain employs TRBV27 and TRBJ1-1, with 7 bases identical to TRBD1. The V gene end was trimmed by 4 bases and the J gene end by 4 bases; junction bases not matched to a gene: 6. Germline values: CDR1 MNHEY, CDR2 SMNVEV (reference sequence). This CDR3 has 14 amino acids.